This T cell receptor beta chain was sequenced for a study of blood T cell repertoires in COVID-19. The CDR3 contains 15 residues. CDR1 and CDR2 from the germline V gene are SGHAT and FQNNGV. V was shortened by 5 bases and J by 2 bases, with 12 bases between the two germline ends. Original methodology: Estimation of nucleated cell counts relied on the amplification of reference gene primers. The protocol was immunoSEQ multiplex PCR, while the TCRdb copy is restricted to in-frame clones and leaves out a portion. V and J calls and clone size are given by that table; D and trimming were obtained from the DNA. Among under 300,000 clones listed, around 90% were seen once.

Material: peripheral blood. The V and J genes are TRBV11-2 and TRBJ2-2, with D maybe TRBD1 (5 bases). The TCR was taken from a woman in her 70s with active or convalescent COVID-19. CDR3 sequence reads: CASSPGSVNTGELFF. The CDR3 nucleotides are TGTGCCAGCAGCCCAGGGTCAGTTAACACCGGGGAGCTGTTTTTT.